This TCR beta chain was identified during a study of T cells in tuberculosis. Clones were sequenced by immunoSEQ multiplex PCR, and TCRdb holds only the in-frame ones, with some missing. This repertoire shows tens of thousands of clones, about nine tenths found once; its top ten account for approximately 2%. Sorting used thawed, overnight-rested PBMC stained with anti-CD3, a viability dye and GMM-loaded CD1B tetramer. The lipid loaded on the CD1B tetramers was C32 glucose monomycolate from Rhodococcus equi. This CDR3 comprises 13 residues. V lost 2 bases and J 4 bases, leaving 6 bases between the germline ends. Germline V gene data show CDR1 as MNHEY and CDR2 as SVGAGI.

The TCR comes from an adult woman with latent tuberculosis. J is TRBJ2-1 and V is TRBV6-5; a weak D match, TRBD2 (6 bases). Sequencing was performed on CD1b-GMM tetramer-negative cells sorted from PBMCs. CDR3 protein: CASSYAGYNEQFF. The CDR3, as DNA: TGTGCCAGCAGTTACGCGGGGTACAATGAGCAGTTCTTC.